Below are 5 T cell receptor beta chains sequenced from a single sample in a study of molecular identifiers for immune sequencing clone quantification (dated by TCRdb to between 2018 and 2020). The protocol used for the library was PCR. The sequencing machine was a NextSeq 500. The raw public data were reprocessed by TCRdb itself: fastp quality trimming at Q25, MiXCR clonotype calling, in-frame beta chains only. Identical CDR3 proteins give one entry, which carries the most common genes and DNA. The sample data list hundreds of thousands of distinct CDR3 sequences, and 24% of these were observed just once. The ten largest account for about 0.74% of the sample. The source material was naive CD8+ T cells from blood, with Jurkat cell RNA spiked in. Taken with the paper, the label for cell subset or site translates to: FACS-sorted CD8+CD4-CCR7+CD45RA+ naive T cells. The receptors stem from a human donor in good health. Some libraries in this study had Jurkat cell RNA spiked in.

This clonotype showed up just a few times. The rearrangement uses TRBV19 and TRBJ2-2; D ambiguous. V lost 5 bases and J lost 8, with 3 bases in between. CDR1 is LNHDA, CDR2 SQIVND, per germline (reference sequence). The CDR3 contains 10 residues. Here the CDR3 DNA reads TGTGCCAGTAGTCGTGGGGAGCTGTTTTTT. Protein: CASSRGELFF.

Only a few counts were recorded for this clonotype. The chain links TRBV9 to TRBJ2-2; D unclear. Trimming took 3 bases from V and 0 from J, leaving 12 bases between them. Germline CDR1 and CDR2: SGDLS and YYNGEE. The CDR3 consists of 16 residues. The CDR3 bases are TGTGCCAGCAGCGACCGGGCCTCCCCGAACACCGGGGAGCTGTTTTTT. This sequence encodes CASSDRASPNTGELFF.

Ten or more counts support this clonotype. The J gene is TRBJ2-7, the V gene TRBV19; no clear D. The V end lost 3 bases, the J end lost 2 bases, and 11 bases lay between the germline ends. This CDR3 is 14 amino acids long. CDR1 is LNHDA, CDR2 SQIVND, per germline (reference sequence). The CDR3 loop is CASSIAGPAYEQYF. The CDR3 nucleotides read TGTGCCAGTAGTATCGCAGGCCCGGCCTACGAGCAGTACTTC.

The genes are TRBV5-1 and TRBJ2-7, with TRBD1 identical over 9 bases. Per the germline V gene, CDR1 is SGHRS and CDR2 is YFSETQ. The junction had 15 bases not matched to a gene; V was cut back by 9 bases and J by 5 bases. This CDR3 region has 15 residues. The CDR3 region is CANMLQGGQGNEQYF. CDR3 bases: TGCGCCAACATGCTCCAGGGGGGACAGGGCAACGAGCAGTACTTC. Full variable domain (remainder filled in from reference TRBV5-1 and TRBJ2-7): KAGVTQTPRYLIKTRGQQVTLSCSPISGHRSVSWYQQTPGQGLQFLFEYFSETQRNKGNFPGRFSGRQFSNSRSEMNVSTLELGDSALYLCANMLQGGQGNEQYFGPGTRLTVT.

For this clonotype: This may stem from a read error, because a much larger clone lies one nucleotide away. The rearrangement joins TRBV4-3 to TRBJ2-7; 7 bases line up with TRBD1. Germline loops: CDR1 LGHNA, CDR2 YSLEER. V lost 4 bases and J lost 3; bases outside the gene matches: 12. CDR3 length equals 16 residues. CDR3 sequence reads: CASSLDHFGTVYEQYF. As DNA, the CDR3 is TGCGCCAGCAGCCTAGATCACTTCGGGACAGTCTACGAGCAGTACTTC.